The 29 T cell receptor beta chains below come from one sample, sequenced in a study of Tregs in tolerant kidney transplant recipients. Mixed chimerism was transient after nonmyeloablative marrow transplants from related graft donors. Produced via immunoSEQ multiplex PCR; TCRdb's table is partial and in-frame only. In all, the sample yields some 14,000 clones. The sample in question was CD8+ T cells from blood (PBMCs), obtained 6 months after the transplant. The receptors here all came from a human patient who received a combined kidney and bone marrow transplant. Some T cells may be supplied by the graft donor.

About this clone itself: The read gets to within 3 residues of the CDR3 end, and the germline J gene fills in the rest. The J gene is TRBJ2-7, the V gene TRBV10-1; TRBD1 agrees at 7 bases. This CDR3 spans 16 amino acids. The J segment lost 2 bases and the V segment lost 8 bases, leaving 15 bases of the junction unmatched. Per the germline V gene, CDR1 is WNHNN and CDR2 is SYGVQD (reference sequence). The CDR3 here is CASPLPGQKDTYEQYF. The covered CDR3 bases are TGCGCCAGCCCGCTTCCGGGACAGAAGGACACCTACGAG.

On this clone: Read coverage stops 3 residues before the CDR3 terminus; the germline J gene supplies the remainder. This chain uses TRBV2 with TRBJ2-7; TRBD2 aligns across 16 bases. Trimming removed 6 bases from V and 3 bases from J; junction bases left unmatched: 5. Germline V gene sequence: CDR1 SNHLY, CDR2 FYNNEI. The CDR3 is 16 amino acids. CDR3 amino acids: CASRGLAGGQGYEQYF. The sequenced CDR3 bases are TGTGCCAGCAGGGGACTAGCGGGGGGGCAGGGCTACGAG.

On this clone itself: The DNA ends 3 residues before the CDR3 does, and the rest of the CDR3 is filled in from the germline J gene. The V and J genes are TRBV19 and TRBJ2-5; 8 bases are a match to TRBD2. Looked up from germline, CDR1 is LNHDA and CDR2 is SQIVND (reference sequence). Trimming took 0 bases from V and 2 from J; bases not matched to a gene: 8. The CDR3 contains 17 residues. The CDR3 loop is CASSIDPSGLEQETQYF. The covered CDR3 bases are TGTGCCAGTAGTATAGATCCGTCGGGACTAGAGCAAGAGACC.

CDR3 DNA (partial): TGTGCCAGCAGTGGGACTACCAAGTACGAG. It is translated as CASSGTTKYE. The entire CDR3 reads CASSGTTKYEQYF. The genes are TRBV12-3 or TRBV12-4 and TRBJ2-7; 7 positions agree with TRBD2. The CDR3 goes on 3 residues after the read ends, and that part is filled in from the germline J gene. There are 13 residues in the CDR3. J lost 4 bases, V lost 5 bases, and 5 bases had no gene match.

Regarding this clone: The CDR3 goes on 3 residues after the read ends, and that part is filled in from the germline J gene. The chain recombines TRBV5-6 with TRBJ2-7; D gene uncertain. The CDR3 covers 12 residues. V lost 0 bases and J 6 bases, leaving 7 bases between the germline ends. Germline V lookup: CDR1 SGHDT, CDR2 YYEEEE. The CDR3 loop reads CASSLGTAEQYF. The sequenced CDR3 bases are TGTGCCAGCAGCTTGGGCACAGCCGAG.

About this clone itself: The observed sequence ends 3 residues before the CDR3 terminus, with the missing tail filled in from the germline J gene. This rearrangement joins TRBV7-7 to TRBJ2-5, with 13 bases aligning to TRBD2. Germline V gene data show CDR1 as SSHAT and CDR2 as FNYEAQ (reference sequence). V shed 1 base, J shed 1 base, and the junction held 0 bases outside the gene matches. The CDR3 consists of 16 residues. CDR3 amino acids: CASSLGTSGGQETQYF. CDR3 DNA (partial): TGTGCCAGCAGCTTAGGGACTAGCGGGGGCCAAGAGACC.

With respect to this clone: The CDR3 end falls 3 residues outside the read, so it is completed with the germline J gene. The chain links TRBV6-2 or TRBV6-3 to TRBJ2-5; D remains ambiguous. Germline lookup yields CDR1 MNHEY and CDR2 SVGEGT. V was trimmed by 5 bases and J by 0 bases, leaving 10 bases between them. The CDR3 length is 14 residues. Incomplete CDR3 DNA: TGTGCCAGCAGTACTACTCAGTACCAAGAGACC. As protein: CASSTTQYQET. The whole CDR3 protein is CASSTTQYQETQYF.

For this clone: The sequence runs out 3 residues before the end of the CDR3; the remainder is reconstructed from the germline J gene. The rearrangement uses TRBV7-6 and TRBJ2-7; possible D gene TRBD1, 6 bases. V lost 2 bases and J 2 bases, leaving 10 bases between the germline ends. CDR1 and CDR2 (germline): SGHVS, FNYEAQ. CDR3 length equals 14 residues. Incomplete CDR3 DNA: TGTGCCAGCAGCTTAAGGGGACAAACCTACGAG. As protein: CASSLRGQTYE. From start to end, the CDR3 is CASSLRGQTYEQYF.

The CDR3 here is CASSYCRAPYEQYF. The DNA read from the CDR3 is TGTGCCAGCAGTTACTGTAGGGCCCCCTACGAG. This rearrangement joins TRBV6-7 to TRBJ2-7, with D unclear. The read halts 3 residues ahead of the CDR3 end, with the missing end drawn from the germline J gene. TRBV6-7 has ORF status, its function being uncertain. V lost 1 base and J 2 bases, leaving 9 bases between the germline ends. The CDR3 spans 14 residues.

Turning to this clone: Read data end 3 residues before the CDR3 end; the end is taken from the germline J gene. V gene TRBV5-1 combines with J gene TRBJ2-2, with 13 bases lining up with TRBD2. Germline CDR1 SGHRS, CDR2 YFSETQ. The V segment lost 2 bases and the J segment 6 bases; nucleotides outside the gene matches: 1. This CDR3 is built from 15 residues. Incomplete CDR3 DNA: TGCGCCAGCAGCTTACTAGCGGGGGGGCCCGGGGAG. It codes for CASSLLAGGPGE. The entire CDR3 protein reads CASSLLAGGPGELFF. Drawing the rest from reference TRBV5-1 and TRBJ2-2, the complete variable domain is KAGVTQTPRYLIKTRGQQVTLSCSPISGHRSVSWYQQTPGQGLQFLFEYFSETQRNKGNFPGRFSGRQFSNSRSEMNVSTLELGDSALYLCASSLLAGGPGELFFGEGSRLTVL.

The DNA read from the CDR3 is TGTGCCAGCTCACCCAAGGGGCAGCCCAGAAAAGATACG. Protein sequence: CASSPKGQPRKDT. The whole CDR3 sequence reads CASSPKGQPRKDTQYF. The chain recombines TRBV18 with TRBJ2-3; TRBD1 is a possible D gene (5 bases). The CDR3 end is not reached by the read, which stops 3 residues before it; the germline J gene fills it in. Trimming left V 3 bases short and J 5 bases short, with 18 bases between. Germline V CDR1 and CDR2: KGHSH, LQKENI. The CDR3 extends over 16 amino acids.

This clone ranks as medium-sized (0.01 to 0.1%) in terms of frequency. From the germline J gene comes the end of the CDR3, since the read stops 3 residues before it. J is TRBJ1-2 and V is TRBV5-6; no reliable D call. Germline CDR1 reads SGHDT; CDR2 reads YYEEEE. The CDR3 is made up of 14 amino acids. The germline V and J ends were trimmed by 4 bases and 1 base, with 11 bases remaining between them. CDR3 DNA, as far as it was read: TGTGCCAGCAGCCCGGGGATCATTAACTATGGC. It codes for CASSPGIINYG. The entire CDR3 protein reads CASSPGIINYGYTF. Using reference TRBV5-6 and TRBJ1-2 for the parts outside the CDR3, the full variable domain is DAGVTQSPTHLIKTRGQQVTLRCSPKSGHDTVSWYQQALGQGPQFIFQYYEEEERQRGNFPDRFSGHQFPNYSSELNVNALLLGDSALYLCASSPGIINYGYTFGSGTRLTVV.

Remarks on this clone: Coverage ceases 3 residues before the CDR3 finishes, and the germline J gene fills in the end. The V gene is TRBV7-9, the J gene TRBJ1-2, with D tentatively TRBD1 (6 bases). The germline gives CDR1 SEHNR, CDR2 FQNEAQ (reference sequence). The CDR3 sequence is 13 residues long. This CDR3 is CASSQDSSYDYTF. The sequenced part of the CDR3 DNA is TGTGCCAGCAGCCAGGACAGCTCCTACGAC.

Note on this clone: The CDR3 end lies 3 residues beyond the end of the read and is filled in from the germline J gene. This chain uses TRBV14 with TRBJ2-5, with D maybe TRBD2 (6 bases). This CDR3 comprises 16 residues. V lost 3 bases and J lost 4, with 18 bases in between. CDR1 SGHDN and CDR2 FVKESK come from the germline V gene. The CDR3 loop is CASSHSILALGETQYF. The sequenced CDR3 bases are TGTGCCAGCAGCCATTCAATACTAGCTCTAGGAGAGACC.

As regards this clone: The read terminates 3 residues ahead of where the CDR3 ends, so the germline J gene completes it. The chain couples TRBV6-2 or TRBV6-3 to TRBJ2-1; 8 bases map to TRBD1. Looked up from germline, CDR1 is MNHEY and CDR2 is SVGEGT. V lost 2 bases to trimming and J lost 3 bases; unmatched junction nucleotides: 6. This CDR3 contains 16 residues. The CDR3 region is CASSYPDRDLYNEQFF. The covered CDR3 bases are TGTGCCAGCAGTTACCCGGACAGGGATCTCTACAATGAG.

Of note for this clone: From the germline J gene comes the end of the CDR3, since the read stops 3 residues before it. This chain uses TRBV6-2 or TRBV6-3 with TRBJ1-2; TRBD1 might be the D (6 bases). Trimming removed 0 bases at V and 5 bases at J, with 13 bases between. CDR1 is MNHEY, CDR2 SVGEGT, per germline. CDR3 size: 15 residues. CDR3 amino acids: CASSYSGHSPYGYTF. The CDR3 DNA, read in part, is TGTGCCAGCAGTTACTCGGGACATTCCCCTTATGGC.

For this clone: Read sequence stops 3 residues before the CDR3 end, and the germline J gene provides the missing end. This chain uses TRBV7-2 with TRBJ1-1, with D possibly matching TRBD1 (5 bases). The CDR3 runs 14 residues. Trimming stripped 1 base from V and 3 bases from J, with 9 bases between. Germline CDR1 is SGHTA and CDR2 is FQGNSA. CDR3 DNA, as far as it was read: TGTGCCAGCAGCTTAGGTCCAGGGCACACTGAA. Residues: CASSLGPGHTE. The whole CDR3 reads CASSLGPGHTEAFF.

Points on this clone: Read data end 3 residues before the CDR3 end; the end is taken from the germline J gene. The chain has TRBV27 and TRBJ1-1; D remains unclear. The germline gives CDR1 MNHEY, CDR2 SMNVEV (reference sequence). This CDR3 contains 12 residues. CDR3 bases read: TGTGCCAGCAGTTCGCCCTCCGGGGAA. It codes for CASSSPSGE. The full CDR3 protein reads CASSSPSGEAFF.

Notes on this clone: The DNA ends 3 residues before the CDR3 does, and the rest of the CDR3 is filled in from the germline J gene. The chain couples TRBV18 to TRBJ2-7; maybe TRBD1 (5 bases). This CDR3 spans 13 amino acids. Between the trimmed V and J ends, which lost 6 bases and 4 bases, there was a span of 13 bases. Germline CDR1 is KGHSH and CDR2 is LQKENI. The sequenced CDR3 bases are TGTGCCAGCTCCCCAGCCAGGGATTACGAG. Protein product: CASSPARDYE. The full CDR3 protein is CASSPARDYEQYF. Variable domain in full (rest from reference TRBV18 and TRBJ2-7): NAGVMQNPRHLVRRRGQEARLRCSPMKGHSHVYWYRQLPEEGLKFMVYLQKENIIDESGMPKERFSAEFPKEGPSILRIQQVVRGDSAAYFCASSPARDYEQYFGPGTRLTVT.

As to this clone: Germline is not matched at one junction end, which may reflect a read error. The CDR3 end lies 3 residues beyond the end of the read and is filled in from the germline J gene. V is TRBV4-2 and J is TRBJ2-2; D unresolved. CDR3 length: 12 residues. From germline, CDR1 is LGHNA and CDR2 YNFKEQ. The sequenced part of the CDR3 DNA is TGCGCCAGCAGCCAAGATGTAGGGGAG. Its translation: CASSQDVGE. The full CDR3 protein is CASSQDVGELFF.

A remark on this clone: The read finishes 3 residues shy of the CDR3 end, and the germline J gene is used to complete it. V gene TRBV7-6 combines with J gene TRBJ2-3; the D gene is possibly TRBD2 (6 bases). The CDR3 is 14 residues long. Deletions cut 6 bases from V and 1 base from J, with 11 bases between. Looked up from germline, CDR1 is SGHVS and CDR2 is FNYEAQ. The covered CDR3 bases are TGTGCCAGCAGTCAATCGGGGGGCACAGATACG. Translated: CASSQSGGTDT. The whole CDR3 is CASSQSGGTDTQYF. Full variable domain (remainder filled in from reference TRBV7-6 and TRBJ2-3): GAGVSQSPRYKVTKRGQDVALRCDPISGHVSLYWYRQALGQGPEFLTYFNYEAQQDKSGLPNDRFSAERPEGSISTLTIQRTEQRDSAMYRCASSQSGGTDTQYFGPGTRLTVL.

Points on this clone: The read is 3 residues too short to cover the CDR3 end, so that end is filled in from the germline J gene. The chain is built from TRBV7-9 and TRBJ1-1; D not resolved. V was cut by 1 base and J by 5 bases, with 5 bases left in between. CDR1 is SEHNR, CDR2 FQNEAQ, per germline (reference sequence). This CDR3 contains 12 residues. CDR3 sequence reads: CASSLVQTEAFF. CDR3 DNA, as far as it was read: TGTGCCAGCAGCTTAGTCCAGACTGAA.

As for this clone: The read comes to an end 3 residues before the CDR3 does, leaving the germline J gene to fill in the end. This chain connects TRBV4-1 to TRBJ2-2; a possible D gene is TRBD2 (6 bases). Germline V gene data show CDR1 as MGHRA and CDR2 as YSYEKL. Trimming shortened V by 1 base and J by 4 bases, and 16 bases separated the two germline ends. The length of the CDR3 is 17 residues. CDR3 DNA, as far as it was read: TGCGCCAGCAGCCAAGGATCGACTAGAATACTCACCGGGGAG. Its translation: CASSQGSTRILTGE. The entire CDR3 is CASSQGSTRILTGELFF.

Turning to this clone: The DNA ends 3 residues before the CDR3 does, and the rest of the CDR3 is filled in from the germline J gene. The V call is TRBV18, the J call TRBJ1-2; possibly TRBD1 for D (5 bases). The CDR3 has 12 amino acids. Germline CDR1 KGHSH, CDR2 LQKENI. Partial CDR3 DNA: TGTGCCAGCTCACCCTGGGGGGACGAC. Translating it yields CASSPWGDD. The whole CDR3 region reads CASSPWGDDYTF.

As regards this clone: The CDR3 end falls 3 residues outside the read, so it is completed with the germline J gene. This chain joins TRBV12-5 and TRBJ1-2, with D perhaps matching TRBD1 (5 bases). The ends were cut back, 1 base at V and 2 bases at J, with 14 bases in the middle. The CDR3 runs 16 residues. CDR1 and CDR2 from the germline V gene are LGHNT and FRNRAP. CDR3 DNA, as far as it was read: TGTGCTAGTGGTTTGGGGTCCCAGGGTTGGAACTATGGC. Translation: CASGLGSQGWNYG. In full, the CDR3 is CASGLGSQGWNYGYTF.

A remark on this clone: The read is 3 residues too short to cover the CDR3 end, so that end is filled in from the germline J gene. This chain links TRBV20-1 with TRBJ2-7; perhaps TRBD2 as D (5 bases). V lost 3 bases and J 0 bases, leaving 9 bases between the germline ends. This CDR3 is 13 amino acids long. Germline CDR1 reads DFQATT; CDR2 reads SNEGSKA (reference sequence). CDR3 DNA (partial): TGCAGTGCTAGCGGCGGAGGCTCCTACGAG. Residues: CSASGGGSYE. The whole CDR3 is CSASGGGSYEQYF.

Note on this clone: The CDR3 extends 3 residues past the end of the read, so its final part is completed from the germline J gene. This sequence joins TRBV2 and TRBJ2-2, with 7 positions matching TRBD1. Germline CDR1 is SNHLY and CDR2 is FYNNEI. Trimming cost V 3 bases and J 7 bases; bases outside gene matches: 5. This CDR3 has 14 amino acids. CDR3 loop: CASSDMTGFGELFF. The sequenced part of the CDR3 DNA is TGTGCCAGCAGTGATATGACAGGGTTCGGGGAG.

The part of the CDR3 DNA that was read is TGTGCCAGCAGCCCGACAGGGAGGAATGGC. Translated: CASSPTGRNG. From start to end, the CDR3 is CASSPTGRNGYTF. The rearrangement uses TRBV5-6 and TRBJ1-2; 7 positions agree with TRBD1. Read sequence stops 3 residues before the CDR3 end, and the germline J gene provides the missing end. In germline, CDR1 is SGHDT, CDR2 YYEEEE. This CDR3 comprises 13 residues. The V and J ends lost 4 bases and 6 bases, in that order; junction bases with no gene match: 6.

Details on this clone: Read coverage stops 3 residues before the CDR3 terminus; the germline J gene supplies the remainder. The genes are TRBV7-9 and TRBJ2-7, with D maybe TRBD1 (6 bases). The CDR3 contains 15 residues. Looked up from germline, CDR1 is SEHNR and CDR2 is FQNEAQ (reference sequence). Trimming removed 4 bases from V and 3 bases from J, with 16 bases in between. Partial CDR3 DNA: TGTGCCAGCAGCTCTACCCAGACAGGTGTCTACGAG. Residues: CASSSTQTGVYE. The CDR3, in full, reads CASSSTQTGVYEQYF.